The present T cell receptor (beta chain) was sequenced within a study of vaccination and CD4 T cells after COVID-19. Study as a whole: The post-vaccine samples came a median 72 days after dose two (range 14 to 241). Overlapping spike peptides from SARS-CoV-2, HCoV-NL63, HCoV-OC43 and HCoV-229E served to stimulate the cells.

The treatment: approximately 9-day PBMC culture with coronavirus spike peptide pools or control peptides (ViraFEST assay). The Oncomine TCR Beta short-read assay sequenced DNA from cultured CD4+ T cells. TCRdb called the PCR reads again in MiXCR, with one record for every CDR3 protein. Of approximately 9,700 distinct CDR3 sequences in the sample, 26% were seen once. Trimming shortened V by 4 bases and J by 7 bases, and 5 bases separated the two germline ends. The CDR3 is made up of 11 amino acids. Germline lookup yields CDR1 SNHLY and CDR2 FYNNEI. In this sample, this clonotype turned up a few times. The antigen remains unidentified.

V is TRBV2 and J is TRBJ2-1; no definite D call. This specimen consisted of CD4+ T cells from blood, cultured in vitro, obtained before SARS-CoV-2 vaccination. The TCR originated in a human donor who received a COVID-19 vaccine. The CDR3 sequence: CASSGANEQFF. The CDR3 DNA sequence: TGTGCCAGCAGTGGAGCGAATGAGCAGTTCTTC.